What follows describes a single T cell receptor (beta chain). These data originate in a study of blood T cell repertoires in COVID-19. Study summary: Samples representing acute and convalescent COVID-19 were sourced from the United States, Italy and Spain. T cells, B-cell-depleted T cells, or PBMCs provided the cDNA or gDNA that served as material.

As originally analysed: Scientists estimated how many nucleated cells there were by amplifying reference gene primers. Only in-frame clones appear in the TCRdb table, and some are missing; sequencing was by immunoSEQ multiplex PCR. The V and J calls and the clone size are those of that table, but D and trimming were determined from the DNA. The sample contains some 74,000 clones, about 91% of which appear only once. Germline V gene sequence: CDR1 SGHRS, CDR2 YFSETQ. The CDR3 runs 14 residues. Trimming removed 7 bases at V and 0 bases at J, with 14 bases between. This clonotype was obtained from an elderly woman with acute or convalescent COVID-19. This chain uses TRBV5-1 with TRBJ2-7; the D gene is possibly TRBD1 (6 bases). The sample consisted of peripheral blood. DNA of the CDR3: TGCGCCAGCGGAATAACAGGGAGCTCCTACGAGCAGTACTTC. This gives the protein CASGITGSSYEQYF.